These T cell receptor beta chains were read from a single sample in a study of cytomegalovirus exposure and HLA in healthy donors. The method was immunoSEQ multiplex PCR; TCRdb's version includes in-frame clones alone and lacks a portion of them. The data contain about 110,000 clones, 75% of them seen just once; the ten biggest clones take up 2% to 2.5%. Material for sequencing was PBMCs. The origin of the receptors is a man aged 40-55 years in good health and CMV-seronegative. Each CDR3 is given with its conserved first and last residue. Each record gives: D gene, V gene, clone size, J gene, CDR3 DNA, CDR3 protein. D genes are given only for firm matches. Clone size, where shown, is once, few, many, or a class for clones that have expanded.

-	TRBV7-9	-	TRBJ2-5	TGTGCCAGCACCTCTCGGGGTGGAGCCCAAGAGACCCAGTACTTC	CASTSRGGAQETQYF
-	TRBV11-2	few	TRBJ2-7	TGTGCCAGCAGCTTAGGACAGGTGTACGAGCAGTACTTC	CASSLGQVYEQYF
TRBD1	TRBV7-2	-	TRBJ2-7	TGTGCCAGCAGCTCACCGGGACAGGGCTCCTACGAGCAGTACTTC	CASSSPGQGSYEQYF
-	TRBV10-3	few	TRBJ1-4	TGTGCCATCTCAGGGGCCGCGGAGGAAAAACTGTTTTTT	CAISGAAEEKLFF
TRBD2	TRBV6-5	-	TRBJ2-3	TGTGCCAGCAGACCAAGCGGGGGGGCTACAGATACGCAGTATTTT	CASRPSGGATDTQYF
-	TRBV21-1	-	TRBJ2-5	TGTGCCAGCAGCCCGGGACAGGGAAGGAAAGAGACCCAGTACTTC	CASSPGQGRKETQYF
-	TRBV12-5	few	TRBJ2-1	TGTGCTAGTGGTTTGGTGGGATCCGGGGGAGGTCAGCAGTTCTTC	CASGLVGSGGGQQFF
TRBD1	TRBV5-1	-	TRBJ2-7	TGCGCCAGCAGCACGACCGGGACAGGGCCCCCCTACGAGCAGTACTTC	CASSTTGTGPPYEQYF
-	TRBV20-1	-	TRBJ2-7	TGCAGTGCTAGATCCTCTTACGAGCAGTACTTC	CSARSSYEQYF
TRBD1	TRBV5-6	few	TRBJ1-4	TGTGCCAGCAGCCACAGGGGACGGGATGAAAAACTGTTTTTT	CASSHRGRDEKLFF
-	TRBV12-5	-	TRBJ2-3	TGTGCTAGTGGTTTTTCTAGCACAGATACGCAGTATTTT	CASGFSSTDTQYF
TRBD1	TRBV6-6	few	TRBJ1-5	TGTGCCAGCAGTTACCAGGGACAGATCAATCAGCCCCAGCATTTT	CASSYQGQINQPQHF
-	TRBV9	-	TRBJ2-2	TGTGCCAGCAGCGTAGGTGGAGAGAACACCGGGGAGCTGTTTTTT	CASSVGGENTGELFF
-	TRBV10-3	-	TRBJ1-3	TGTGCCATCAGTCGTCAGACAGGCTCTGGAAACACCATATATTTT	CAISRQTGSGNTIYF
TRBD1	TRBV4-1	-	TRBJ2-2	TGCGCCAGCAGCCCCGACAGGGGAGGCACCGGGGAGCTGTTTTTT	CASSPDRGGTGELFF
TRBD1	TRBV6-6	-	TRBJ2-2	TGTGCCAGCACCGACGGAAAAGACAGGGGGGGCGGGGAGCTGTTTTTT	CASTDGKDRGGGELFF
-	TRBV4-1	-	TRBJ1-2	TGCGCCAGCAGCCATGCGGCAGGGGAGAACTATGGCTACACCTTC	CASSHAAGENYGYTF
TRBD1	TRBV2	-	TRBJ1-1	TGTGCCAGCGCCCGGGACAGGATTAATGAGGCTTTCTTT	CASARDRINEAFF
-	TRBV25-1	-	TRBJ2-7	TGTGCCAGCAGTGAATCTGGGCTGGCCTACGAGCAGTACTTC	CASSESGLAYEQYF
TRBD1	TRBV7-2	few	TRBJ2-1	TGTGCCAGCAGCTTGGCGGGACAGGGTACGCCCAATGAGCAGTTCTTC	CASSLAGQGTPNEQFF
TRBD2	TRBV7-2	few	TRBJ2-7	TGTGCCAGCAGCCCTAGACTAGCGGGGCCCTCCTACGAGCAGTACTTC	CASSPRLAGPSYEQYF
TRBD2	TRBV6-5	-	TRBJ2-3	TGTGCCAGCAGTTACGGGGGGGTCACAGATACGCAGTATTTT	CASSYGGVTDTQYF
TRBD1	TRBV2	-	TRBJ1-6	TGTGCCAGCAGTGAAGGACAGGGAGGATATTCACCCCTCCACTTT	CASSEGQGGYSPLHF
-	TRBV5-6	once	TRBJ2-3	TGTGCCAGCAGCTTGGCCCCAGGGGCGGCAGATACGCAGTATTTT	CASSLAPGAADTQYF
TRBD1	TRBV9	-	TRBJ1-1	TGTGCCAGCAGCGTAGTAGGACAGGGGGACACTGAAGCTTTCTTT	CASSVVGQGDTEAFF
-	TRBV19	-	TRBJ1-6	TGTGCCAGTAGTAGCGCCCCCCCCGGAGGTTCACCCCTCCACTTT	CASSSAPPGGSPLHF
-	TRBV10-3	-	TRBJ1-2	TGTGCCATCAGCGAGATTCTGACAGGCGCCTCCTATGGCTACACCTTC	CAISEILTGASYGYTF
TRBD1	TRBV5-1	once	TRBJ2-7	TGCGCCAGCAGCTGGGCCCAGGACAGGGGCTTATACGAGCAGTACTTC	CASSWAQDRGLYEQYF
-	TRBV7-2	-	TRBJ2-5	TGTGCCAGCAGCACCTCAGCCACTAGCTTGGAGACCCAGTACTTC	CASSTSATSLETQYF
-	TRBV12-5	few	TRBJ1-6	TGTGCTAGTGGTTTGGGACAGGTGAATTCACCCCTCCACTTT	CASGLGQVNSPLHF
TRBD2	TRBV5-8	-	TRBJ2-7	TGTGCCAGCAGCTTTCAGCGGGGGAAGATAAGCTCCTACGAGCAGTACTTC	CASSFQRGKISSYEQYF
-	TRBV11-2	-	TRBJ2-5	TGTGCCAGCAGCTTAGAGGGCAGGATGGCACAAGGGACCCAGTACTTC	CASSLEGRMAQGTQYF
TRBD1	TRBV5-4	-	TRBJ2-1	TGTGCCAGCAGCTTCTGGGACAGCCGCAATGAGCAGTTCTTC	CASSFWDSRNEQFF
TRBD2	TRBV7-9	-	TRBJ2-5	TGTGCCAGCAGCGCCGGGAGGGGGGGTGTCGGGACCCAGTACTTC	CASSAGRGGVGTQYF
TRBD1	TRBV11-2	-	TRBJ1-2	TGTGCCAGCAGCTCTCAGGGGGGCTATGGCTACACCTTC	CASSSQGGYGYTF
TRBD1	TRBV18	-	TRBJ2-7	TGTGCCAGCTCACCGGACAGGGGGAGCTACGAGCAGTACTTC	CASSPDRGSYEQYF
-	TRBV7-2	few	TRBJ2-7	TGTGCCAGCAGCCGGGATACCTACGAGCAGTACTTC	CASSRDTYEQYF
TRBD1	TRBV18	once	TRBJ2-1	TGTGCCAGCTCACTAAGGTCTTCGATCGGGACAGGGGCAAGCAATGAGCAGTTCTTC	CASSLRSSIGTGASNEQFF
-	TRBV5-1	-	TRBJ2-3	TGCGCCAGCAGCTTGGGGCAGGTTACTGAGGATACGCAGTATTTT	CASSLGQVTEDTQYF
TRBD1	TRBV5-4	once	TRBJ2-3	TGTGCCAGCAGCTTAGGACAGGGGCGCACAGATACGCAGTATTTT	CASSLGQGRTDTQYF
-	TRBV6-1	once	TRBJ2-5	TGTGCCACCGCCTGGAGCGGCGAGACCCAGTACTTC	CATAWSGETQYF
TRBD2	TRBV5-4	few	TRBJ2-5	TGTGCCAGCAGCTTTCGGCAGGGCGGGGGGGAGGAGACCCAGTACTTC	CASSFRQGGGEETQYF
-	TRBV5-1	-	TRBJ2-5	TGCGCCAGCAGCTTCGGGGTGGAGGAGACCCAGTACTTC	CASSFGVEETQYF
TRBD1	TRBV7-9	-	TRBJ2-7	TGTGCCAGCGTCCGGGTGGGACAGGGAGACGAGCAGTACTTC	CASVRVGQGDEQYF
TRBD1	TRBV27	-	TRBJ2-3	TGTGCCAGCAGCGCGGACAGGGGGGCAGATACGCAGTATTTT	CASSADRGADTQYF
-	TRBV19	-	TRBJ1-4	TGTGCCAGTAGATCAGGAAAGCGAGGGACTAATGAAAAACTGTTTTTT	CASRSGKRGTNEKLFF